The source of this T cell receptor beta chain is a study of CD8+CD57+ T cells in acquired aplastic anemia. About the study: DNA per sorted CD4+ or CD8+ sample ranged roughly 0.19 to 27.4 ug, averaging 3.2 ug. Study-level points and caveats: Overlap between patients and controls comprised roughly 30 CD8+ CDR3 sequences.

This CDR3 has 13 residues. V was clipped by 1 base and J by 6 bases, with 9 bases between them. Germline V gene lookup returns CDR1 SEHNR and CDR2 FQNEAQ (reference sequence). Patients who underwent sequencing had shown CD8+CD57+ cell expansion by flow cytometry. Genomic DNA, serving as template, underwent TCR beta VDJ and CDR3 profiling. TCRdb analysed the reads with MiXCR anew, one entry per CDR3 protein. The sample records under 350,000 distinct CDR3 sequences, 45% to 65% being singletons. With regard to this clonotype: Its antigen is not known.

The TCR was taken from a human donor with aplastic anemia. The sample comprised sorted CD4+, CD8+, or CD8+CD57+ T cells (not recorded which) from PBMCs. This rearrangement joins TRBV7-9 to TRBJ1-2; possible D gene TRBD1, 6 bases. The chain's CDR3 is CASSLGRGDGYTF. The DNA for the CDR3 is TGTGCCAGCAGCTTAGGCAGGGGCGATGGCTACACCTTC.